In its sample, the clone carrying this T cell receptor beta chain was seen once. CDR3 length: 17 residues. Germline-derived CDR1 and CDR2 are MNHEY and SMNVEV (reference sequence). This record comes from a study of blood T cells in healthy people across ages. The authors ran a second PCR of about 7 to 11 cycles using a sample-barcoded 5' primer and a J-beta primer mix. Each single sample gave us at least 2.5 million CDR3-containing paired-end reads. TCRdb redid the calling of the 5' RACE reads with MiXCR, one entry per CDR3 protein. Of almost 800,000 distinct CDR3 sequences listed, over 45% were seen once; the top ten hold approximately 21%.

The sequence derives from a man younger than 40 in good health. Input material: blood. The rearrangement uses TRBV27 and TRBJ2-1; D unresolved. Gene TRBJ2-7 matches the end of the DNA better, so the J call may be wrong. The CDR3 coding sequence is TGTGCCAGCAGTACGGTTGGAAGTTTTACCCAGTACAATGAGCAGTACTTC. As protein: CASSTVGSFTQYNEQYF.